A single sample gave rise to the 19 T cell receptor beta chains below, sequenced in a study of PD-1 blockade in classical Hodgkin lymphoma. As for time point: newly diagnosed, previously untreated cHL patient sample. After PBMCs were thawed, their CD8+ T cells were isolated by magnetic negative selection. The assay was immunoSEQ multiplex PCR, and TCRdb's table has in-frame clones only and misses some. This sample has approximately 9,300 clones, with 65% to 90% found just once. Source material: CD8+ T cells from blood. The receptors here all came from a human donor with classical Hodgkin lymphoma.

This chain connects TRBV5-1 to TRBJ2-5; TRBD2 aligns across 7 bases. The germline CDR1 and CDR2 sequences are SGHRS and YFSETQ. J gave up 3 bases and V 3 bases, and 14 bases lay outside the gene matches. The CDR3 is 17 amino acids. The CDR3 spells CASSWGEGPPFEETQYF. The DNA for the CDR3 is TGCGCCAGCAGCTGGGGGGAGGGGCCACCCTTCGAAGAGACCCAGTACTTC.

The V gene is TRBV19, the J gene TRBJ2-5; either TRBD1 or TRBD2 may supply D (5 bases each). CDR1 is LNHDA, CDR2 SQIVND, per germline (reference sequence). The CDR3 sequence is 13 residues long. Deletions cut 10 bases from V and 2 bases from J, with 14 bases between. CDR3 nucleotide sequence: TGTGCCACCGGGACGCCGGGGCAAGAGACCCAGTACTTC. As protein: CATGTPGQETQYF.

V and J are TRBV5-5 and TRBJ2-7, with 8 bases identical to TRBD2. J lost 0 bases, V lost 4 bases, and 15 bases had no gene match. The CDR3 runs to 18 residues. CDR1 SGHKS and CDR2 YYEKEE come from the germline V gene (reference sequence). CDR3 loop: CASSHAGVAGRPSYEQYF. In nucleotides, the CDR3 is TGTGCCAGCAGCCACGCGGGGGTAGCGGGGCGCCCCTCCTACGAGCAGTACTTC.

The chain joins TRBV5-4 to TRBJ1-1; D remains ambiguous. This CDR3 comprises 14 residues. Germline assignment: CDR1 SGHNT and CDR2 YYREEE (reference sequence). The V and J ends lost 0 bases and 1 base respectively, with 7 bases between them. The CDR3 region has the DNA TGTGCCAGCAGCTTGGACAGCCGGAACACTGAAGCTTTCTTT. Amino acids: CASSLDSRNTEAFF.

This chain connects TRBV19 to TRBJ1-5; 10 bases fit TRBD1. This CDR3 has 14 residues. Unmatched junction bases numbered 4, after V lost 5 bases and J lost 6 bases. Germline CDR1 LNHDA, CDR2 SQIVND (reference sequence). This chain's CDR3 is CASSGQGESQPQHF. CDR3 nucleotides: TGTGCCAGTAGTGGACAGGGGGAGAGTCAGCCCCAGCATTTT.

The J gene is TRBJ1-2, the V gene TRBV18; D might be TRBD1 (6 bases). The CDR3 has 18 amino acids. The germline V gene encodes CDR1 KGHSH and CDR2 LQKENI. Trimming took off 3 bases at V and 8 bases at J, with 28 bases between the two ends. The CDR3 loop reads CASSPLGTRRDPLEGYTF. CDR3 DNA: TGTGCCAGCTCACCGCTCGGGACACGAAGGGACCCTTTGGAAGGCTACACCTTC.

This chain uses TRBV10-3 with TRBJ1-1; 8 bases align to TRBD1. Germline-derived CDR1 and CDR2 are ENHRY and SYGVKD. With V trimmed by 6 bases and J by 8 bases, 2 bases remained unmatched. The CDR3 covers 11 residues. The CDR3 DNA reads as TGTGCCATCAGCTGGGACAGGGAAGCTTTCTTT. It translates to CAISWDREAFF.

This chain links TRBV13 with TRBJ2-1; TRBD2 matches at 10 bases. Per the germline V gene, CDR1 is PRHDT and CDR2 is FYEKMQ (reference sequence). CDR3 length: 18 amino acids. The V gene end was trimmed by 5 bases and the J gene end by 5 bases; junction bases not matched to a gene: 15. This CDR3 is CASSPSGLAESSDNEQFF. CDR3 coding DNA: TGTGCCAGCAGCCCAAGCGGACTAGCGGAATCGTCCGACAATGAGCAGTTCTTC. Filled out from reference TRBV13 and TRBJ2-1, the complete variable domain reads AAGVIQSPRHLIKEKRETATLKCYPIPRHDTVYWYQQGPGQDPQFLISFYEKMQSDKGSIPDRFSAQQFSDYHSELNMSSLELGDSALYFCASSPSGLAESSDNEQFFGPGTRLTVL.

This chain uses TRBV25-1 with TRBJ2-1, with D tentatively TRBD1 (5 bases). CDR1 and CDR2 from the germline V gene are MGHDK and SYGVNS. Trimming stripped 2 bases from V and 0 bases from J, with 11 bases between. The CDR3 runs 16 residues. The DNA of the CDR3 is TGTGCCAGCAGTGAACAACAGGAGAGCTCCTACAATGAGCAGTTCTTC. Translated, it gives CASSEQQESSYNEQFF.

This clone showed up just once. The same CDR3 can be traced to other DNA sequences in this sample. The V and J genes are TRBV9 and TRBJ2-2, with D unclear. Germline V gene data show CDR1 as SGDLS and CDR2 as YYNGEE. The CDR3 covers 12 residues. The V end lost 2 bases, the J end lost 3 bases, and 2 bases lay between the germline ends. CDR3 nucleotide sequence: TGTGCCAGCAGCGTCGACACCGGGGAGCTGTTTTTT. This translates into CASSVDTGELFF. The variable domain in full, with the rest retrieved from reference TRBV9 and TRBJ2-2, is DSGVTQTPKHLITATGQRVTLRCSPRSGDLSVYWYQQSLDQGLQFLIQYYNGEERAKGNILERFSAQQFPDLHSELNLSSLELGDSALYFCASSVDTGELFFGEGSRLTVL.

V and J are TRBV28 and TRBJ2-3, with D perhaps TRBD2 (7 bases). From germline, CDR1 is MDHEN and CDR2 SYDVKM. With 7 bases removed from V and 6 bases from J, the gap between germline ends came to 23 bases. The length of the CDR3 is 16 residues. CDR3 region: CASTTGWGRGADTQYF. For the CDR3, the DNA is TGTGCCAGCACCACCGGTTGGGGGAGGGGGGCGGATACGCAGTATTTT.

This clone was seen a single time. The chain couples TRBV6-6 to TRBJ1-1, with D unclear. Per germline, CDR1 MNHNY and CDR2 SVGAGI (reference sequence). Trimming shortened V by 3 bases and J by 1 base, and 9 bases separated the two germline ends. The CDR3 extends over 14 amino acids. The CDR3 nucleotides read TGTGCCAGCAGTTATAATTGGGGGAACACTGAAGCTTTCTTT. The encoded protein is CASSYNWGNTEAFF.

This chain connects TRBV7-9 to TRBJ2-7; D is perhaps TRBD1 or TRBD2 (5 bases each). Germline CDR1 SEHNR, CDR2 FQNEAQ (reference sequence). There are 16 residues in the CDR3. With 2 bases removed from V and 4 bases from J, the gap between germline ends came to 18 bases. CDR3 nucleotide sequence: TGTGCCAGCAGCTTAAAGCGCGGCCGGGGACGTTACGAGCAGTACTTC. This translates into CASSLKRGRGRYEQYF.

The rearrangement joins TRBV6-6 to TRBJ1-1, with TRBD1 identical over 8 bases. CDR3 length equals 13 residues. Germline loops: CDR1 MNHNY, CDR2 SVGAGI (reference sequence). V trimming: 1 base; J trimming: 8 bases; junction bases outside the gene matches: 3. The CDR3 DNA reads as TGTGCCAGCAGTTACTTCCGGGACAGGGAAGCTTTCTTT. This gives the protein CASSYFRDREAFF.

The chain couples TRBV4-1 to TRBJ2-1; D may correspond to TRBD1 or TRBD2 (5 bases each). The CDR3 consists of 15 residues. CDR1 is MGHRA, CDR2 YSYEKL, per germline. V lost 6 bases to trimming and J lost 5 bases, with 17 bases between them. The CDR3 is CASRQIIGTNNEQFF. The CDR3, as DNA: TGCGCCAGCAGGCAAATCATCGGGACCAACAATGAGCAGTTCTTC.

The V gene is TRBV27, the J gene TRBJ2-7, with 7 nucleotides matching TRBD1. The ends lost 0 bases at V and 0 bases at J; junction bases unmatched: 5. This CDR3 contains 16 residues. The germline V gene has CDR1 MNHEY and CDR2 SMNVEV (reference sequence). The CDR3 sequence: CASSLSSRGSSYEQYF. In DNA form, the CDR3 reads TGTGCCAGCAGTTTATCCTCCAGGGGGTCCTCCTACGAGCAGTACTTC.

The genes are TRBV7-9 and TRBJ2-1; possibly TRBD1 for D (6 bases). This CDR3 has 17 residues. Germline assignment: CDR1 SEHNR and CDR2 FQNEAQ (reference sequence). V gave up 4 bases and J gave up 5 bases, with 21 bases separating them. The CDR3 is CASSSPYYRALDNEQFF. The CDR3 region has the DNA TGTGCCAGCAGCTCCCCCTACTACAGGGCTCTAGACAATGAGCAGTTCTTC.

The chain combines TRBV30 with TRBJ2-7; 9 nucleotides match TRBD2. V lost 0 bases and J lost 3; bases outside the gene matches: 6. Germline CDR1 GTSNPN, CDR2 SVGIG (reference sequence). The CDR3 is made up of 15 amino acids. The CDR3 region has the DNA TGTGCCTGGAGTGTTAGCGGGGGACCGAACTACGAGCAGTACTTC. Translation gives CAWSVSGGPNYEQYF.

The chain has TRBV14 and TRBJ2-1, with 7 bases fitting TRBD1. This CDR3 spans 16 amino acids. V shed 3 bases, J shed 5 bases, and the junction held 10 bases outside the gene matches. The V gene's germline CDR1 is SGHDN and CDR2 FVKESK. The CDR3 is CASSHRSRDRDNEQFF. The CDR3 bases are TGTGCCAGCAGCCACAGAAGCCGGGACAGAGACAATGAGCAGTTCTTC. Together with reference TRBV14 and TRBJ2-1, the CDR3 gives the full variable domain: EAGVTQFPSHSVIEKGQTVTLRCDPISGHDNLYWYRRVMGKEIKFLLHFVKESKQDESGMPNNRFLAERTGGTYSTLKVQPAELEDSGVYFCASSHRSRDRDNEQFFGPGTRLTVL.